Listed below are T cell receptor beta chains from one sample, sequenced in a study of molecular identifiers for immune sequencing clone quantification. One entry per CDR3 protein, called by TCRdb with MiXCR from the PCR reads. The table records more than 250,000 distinct CDR3 sequences, about a fifth of them present only once. Sequencing used naive CD8+ T cells from blood, with Jurkat cell RNA spiked in. Every receptor here comes from a human donor in good health. Some libraries in this study had Jurkat cell RNA spiked in. Each CDR3 is given with its conserved first and last residue. D genes are given only for firm matches. Clone size, where shown, is once, few, many, or a class for clones that have expanded.

clone_size,j_call,d_call,v_call,cdr3_nt,cdr3_aa
few,TRBJ2-1,TRBD1,TRBV29-1,TGCAGCGTGACCGGGACAGGGTACTACAATGAGCAGTTCTTC,CSVTGTGYYNEQFF
NA,TRBJ2-7,TRBD1,TRBV27,TGTGCCAGCAGTTTAGTTGTTTTTGGCGGACAGGGGCCCTCCTACGAGCAGTACTTC,CASSLVVFGGQGPSYEQYF
many,TRBJ2-3,TRBD2,TRBV7-6,TGTGCCAGCAGCTTAGCGGTCGGGAGACTAGCGGCCCTTCTGGATACGCAGTATTTT,CASSLAVGRLAALLDTQYF
many,TRBJ1-4,NA,TRBV7-9,TGTGCCAGCAGCCTAACCATGGATGAAAAACTGTTTTTT,CASSLTMDEKLFF
few,TRBJ2-1,NA,TRBV19,TGTGCCAGTAGTGTAGCCATTTGGCGGGGTTCCTACAATGAGCTGTTCTTC,CASSVAIWRGSYNELFF
many,TRBJ2-7,NA,TRBV28,TGTGCCAGCAGGGAAGGGGTGGCCGAGCAGTACTTC,CASREGVAEQYF
few,TRBJ2-7,TRBD1,TRBV6-2/TRBV6-3,TGTGCCAGCAGTTTTTCGGTTGAGGACAGGGGCTACGAGCAGTACTTC,CASSFSVEDRGYEQYF
few,TRBJ2-7,NA,TRBV19,TGTGCCAGTAGTATAGGGATAAGGAACGAGCAGTACTTC,CASSIGIRNEQYF
few,TRBJ2-7,NA,TRBV29-1,TGCAGCGTTGCAGATTCCTACGAGCAGTACTTC,CSVADSYEQYF
few,TRBJ2-2,NA,TRBV27,TGTGCCAGCACCTCGGGGCCATCGAACACCGGGGAGCTGTTTTTT,CASTSGPSNTGELFF
many,TRBJ2-3,NA,TRBV27,TGTGCCAGCAGTTTACAGGGGTTAGATACGCAGTATTTT,CASSLQGLDTQYF
many,TRBJ2-1,TRBD2,TRBV7-8,TGTGCCAGCAGCTTATCTAGCGGGGAAAAGGATGAGCAGTTCTTC,CASSLSSGEKDEQFF
many,TRBJ2-3,NA,TRBV12-3/TRBV12-4,TGTGCCAGCAGTTCCTTCCGGGATACAGATACGCAGTATTTT,CASSSFRDTDTQYF
few,TRBJ1-4,NA,TRBV7-8,TGTGCCAGCAGCTTAGGGAGGGCAGGAGTTAATGAAAAACTGTTTTTT,CASSLGRAGVNEKLFF
few,TRBJ2-1,NA,TRBV19,TGTGCCAGTAGTATCAGCCTAGCGTCCTCTTACAATGAGCAGTTCTTC,CASSISLASSYNEQFF
many,TRBJ2-1,TRBD2,TRBV28,TGTGCCAGCAGTCCCCTGGGGGTGACTAGCGGGAATGAGCAGTTCTTC,CASSPLGVTSGNEQFF
many,TRBJ1-2,TRBD1,TRBV9,TGTGCCAGCAGCATACCAGGACAGGGGGACTATGGCTACACCTTC,CASSIPGQGDYGYTF
few,TRBJ1-5,NA,TRBV2,TGTGCCACCAGAGAGACAGAGTCAAATCAGCCCCGGCATTTT,CATRETESNQPRHF
many,TRBJ1-6,NA,TRBV7-9,TGTGCCAGCAGCTTAGGGCAGGGCCGCTCACCCCTCCACTTT,CASSLGQGRSPLHF
many,TRBJ2-7,TRBD1,TRBV7-9,TGTGCCAGCAGCACCACACTTTCCGGGACAGAATACGAGCAGTACTTC,CASSTTLSGTEYEQYF
many,TRBJ1-5,NA,TRBV6-2/TRBV6-3,TGTGCCAGCAGTTACTCGACACTACATCAGCCCCAGCATTTT,CASSYSTLHQPQHF
many,TRBJ2-7,NA,TRBV29-1,TGCAGCGTTGAGGGGTCGGATTCCTACGAGCAGTACTTC,CSVEGSDSYEQYF
NA,TRBJ2-7,TRBD2,TRBV3-1,TGTGCCAGCAGCCCTTCTAGCGGGAGGTACGAGCAGTGCTTC,CASSPSSGRYEQCF
many,TRBJ2-7,NA,TRBV7-2,TGTGCCAGCAGCTTTGGAGGACCCGAGCAGTACTTC,CASSFGGPEQYF
few,TRBJ2-5,NA,TRBV2,TGTGCCAGCAGTGGACGGGGGGACAGGCTAGAGACCCAGTACTTC,CASSGRGDRLETQYF
few,TRBJ2-7,TRBD2,TRBV5-1,TGCGCCAGCAGCTTGGGGGAGGGGCTCGGCGAGCAGTACTTC,CASSLGEGLGEQYF
few,TRBJ2-5,TRBD1,TRBV6-2/TRBV6-3,TGTGCCAGCAGGCTGGACAGGGGGCCGGGGGAGACCCAGTACTTC,CASRLDRGPGETQYF
many,TRBJ1-1,NA,TRBV4-3,TGCGCCAGCAGCCAGGACAGTCCCATGAACACTGAAGCTTTCTTT,CASSQDSPMNTEAFF